Presented here are 9 T cell receptor beta chains from one specimen sequenced in a study of cytomegalovirus exposure and HLA in healthy donors. The PCR was carried out with 60 Vbeta primers and 13 Jbeta primers. The repertoire was sequenced with immunoSEQ multiplex PCR; TCRdb's copy has only in-frame clones and lacks some. This table holds about 130,000 clones, 70% to 85% found once. Sequenced input: PBMCs. These receptors originate from a boy aged 2 to 10 in good health and CMV-seronegative.

This chain uses TRBV6-7 with TRBJ1-1; TRBD1 matches 8 bases. TRBV6-7 is annotated as an ORF whose role is uncertain. The CDR3 loop spans 18 amino acids. After removal of 6 bases from V and 1 base from J, the junction contained 16 bases not matched to a gene. CDR3 loop: CASSHSKPPDRANTEAFF. CDR3 nucleotides: TGTGCCAGCAGCCATAGTAAGCCTCCGGACAGGGCGAACACTGAAGCTTTCTTT.

J is TRBJ2-7 and V is TRBV19; 9 bases agree with TRBD1. Germline-derived CDR1 and CDR2 are LNHDA and SQIVND (reference sequence). The V and J ends lost 8 bases and 0 bases, in that order; junction bases with no gene match: 5. The CDR3 contains 14 residues. This CDR3 is CASAGQGSSYEQYF. CDR3 bases: TGTGCCAGTGCCGGACAGGGGAGCTCCTACGAGCAGTACTTC. Variable domain in full (rest from reference TRBV19 and TRBJ2-7): DGGITQSPKYLFRKEGQNVTLSCEQNLNHDAMYWYRQDPGQGLRLIYYSQIVNDFQKGDIAEGYSVSREKKESFPLTVTSAQKNPTAFYLCASAGQGSSYEQYFGPGTRLTVT.

The chain has TRBV7-9 and TRBJ2-1; 9 positions match TRBD2. The CDR3 spans 17 residues. The germline V gene has CDR1 SEHNR and CDR2 FQNEAQ (reference sequence). V was clipped by 3 bases and J by 7 bases; unmatched bases: 13. CDR3 loop: CASSFTRVGGGANEQFF. The CDR3 DNA reads TGTGCCAGCAGCTTCACTCGAGTAGGCGGGGGGGCGAATGAGCAGTTCTTC.

Only one count was recorded for this clone. This CDR3 reads CAISPEGQFIDSNQPQHF. The CDR3 nucleotides are TGTGCCATCAGTCCCGAGGGACAGTTCATCGATAGCAATCAGCCCCAGCATTTT. This chain uses TRBV10-3 with TRBJ1-5, with 7 bases matching TRBD1. Germline values: CDR1 ENHRY, CDR2 SYGVKD. Germline trimming cut 5 bases from V and 0 bases from J; bases unmatched to any gene: 13. CDR3 length: 18 amino acids.

In this sample, this clone turned up once. This chain links TRBV5-1 with TRBJ1-2; 7 bases are shared with TRBD1. The CDR3 is 14 residues long. V lost 3 bases, J lost 5 bases, and 7 bases stayed unmatched. Germline V gives CDR1 SGHRS, CDR2 YFSETQ. CDR3 residues: CASSSNQGGYGYTF. The CDR3 DNA is TGCGCCAGCAGCTCGAACCAGGGGGGATATGGCTACACCTTC.

The chain has TRBV9 and TRBJ2-7; 12 bases are shared with TRBD2. The CDR3 covers 16 residues. V was pared by 3 bases and J by 2 bases, with 6 bases of the junction left unmatched. Germline V gene sequence: CDR1 SGDLS, CDR2 YYNGEE. The DNA for the CDR3 is TGTGCCAGCAGCGCCAAACTAGCGGGAGGACCCTACGAGCAGTACGTC. It is translated as CASSAKLAGGPYEQYV.

V usage is TRBV30 and J usage is TRBJ2-2; the D is unclear. Germline CDR1 is GTSNPN and CDR2 is SVGIG (reference sequence). The CDR3 extends over 12 amino acids. Trimming shortened V by 5 bases and J by 6 bases, and 10 bases separated the two germline ends. The CDR3: CAWRPEPGELFF. Written as DNA, the CDR3 is TGTGCCTGGCGCCCCGAGCCCGGGGAGCTGTTTTTT.

The rearrangement joins TRBV5-4 to TRBJ2-7, with D tentatively TRBD1 (6 bases). Germline V CDR1 and CDR2: SGHNT, YYREEE (reference sequence). Between the trimmed V and J ends, which lost 1 base and 7 bases, there was a span of 15 bases. The CDR3 loop spans 14 amino acids. The CDR3 reads CASSLRGTTTEQYV. CDR3 nucleotides: TGTGCCAGCAGCTTGAGGGGGACCACGACAGAGCAGTACGTC.

The genes are TRBV30 and TRBJ1-1; TRBD1 matches at 11 bases. The V gene's germline CDR1 is GTSNPN and CDR2 SVGIG (reference sequence). The V segment lost 1 base and the J segment 4 bases; nucleotides outside the gene matches: 23. The CDR3 extends over 21 amino acids. CDR3 bases: TGTGCCTGGAGTGGAGGATTGGATCCGGACAGGGGGCAGAGCAGGGGCACTGAAGCTTTCTTT. It translates to CAWSGGLDPDRGQSRGTEAFF.